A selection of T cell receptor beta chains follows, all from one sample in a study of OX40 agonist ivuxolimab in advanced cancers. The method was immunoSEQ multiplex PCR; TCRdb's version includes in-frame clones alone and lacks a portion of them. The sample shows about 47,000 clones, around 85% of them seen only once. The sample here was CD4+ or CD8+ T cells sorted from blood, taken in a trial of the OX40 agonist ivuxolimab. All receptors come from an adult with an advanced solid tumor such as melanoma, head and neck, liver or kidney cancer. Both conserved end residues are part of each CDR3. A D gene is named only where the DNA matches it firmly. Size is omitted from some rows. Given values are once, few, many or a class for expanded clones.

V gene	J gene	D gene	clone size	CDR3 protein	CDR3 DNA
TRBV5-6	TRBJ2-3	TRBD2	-	CASSLAASGGTDTQYF	TGTGCCAGCAGCTTGGCCGCTAGCGGGGGGACAGATACGCAGTATTTT
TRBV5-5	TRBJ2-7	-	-	CASSLSHFVGGPYEQYF	TGTGCCAGCAGCTTGTCTCATTTTGTTGGGGGCCCCTACGAGCAGTACTTC
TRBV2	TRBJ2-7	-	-	CASTSGLPYEQYF	TGTGCCAGCACCTCGGGGCTGCCCTACGAGCAGTACTTC
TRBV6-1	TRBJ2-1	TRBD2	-	CASSEPSGGVNEQFF	TGTGCCAGCAGCGAACCCAGCGGGGGGGTCAATGAGCAGTTCTTC
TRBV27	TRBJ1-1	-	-	CASSPSWGTEAFF	TGTGCCAGCAGCCCCTCCTGGGGCACTGAAGCTTTCTTT
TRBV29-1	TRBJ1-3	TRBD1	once	CSVEVGTGGFGNTIYF	TGCAGCGTTGAAGTCGGGACAGGGGGCTTCGGAAACACCATATATTTT
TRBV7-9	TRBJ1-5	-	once	CASSFAGTGGSQPQHF	TGTGCCAGCAGCTTTGCAGGGACGGGGGGTAGTCAGCCCCAGCATTTT
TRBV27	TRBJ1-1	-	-	CASSLGMNTEAFF	TGTGCCAGCAGTTTGGGGATGAACACTGAAGCTTTCTTT
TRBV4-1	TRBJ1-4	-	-	CASSQDSGIGEKLFF	TGCGCCAGCAGCCAAGATTCCGGGATTGGTGAAAAACTGTTTTTT
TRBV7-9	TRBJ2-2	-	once	CASSATSPASGELFF	TGTGCCAGCAGCGCGACTAGTCCCGCGTCCGGTGAGCTGTTTTTT
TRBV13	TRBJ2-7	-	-	CASSLRGSYEQYF	TGTGCCAGCAGCTTACGGGGCTCCTACGAGCAGTACTTC
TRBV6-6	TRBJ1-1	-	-	CASSQGRSTEAFF	TGTGCCAGCAGCCAAGGACGGAGCACTGAAGCTTTCTTT
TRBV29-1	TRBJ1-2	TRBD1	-	CSVDVQGTPYGYTF	TGCAGCGTTGACGTACAGGGGACCCCCTATGGCTACACCTTC
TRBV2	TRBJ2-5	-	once	CASSEEGTSQETQYF	TGTGCCAGCAGTGAAGAGGGCACCTCTCAAGAGACCCAGTACTTC
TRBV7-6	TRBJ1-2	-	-	CASSSALSYGYTF	TGTGCCAGCAGCTCCGCCCTCTCCTATGGCTACACCTTC
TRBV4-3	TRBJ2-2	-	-	CASSSQGGTGELFF	TGCGCCAGCAGCTCACAAGGGGGCACCGGGGAGCTGTTTTTT
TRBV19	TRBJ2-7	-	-	CASREDSPEGYEQYF	TGTGCCAGTAGAGAAGATAGCCCAGAGGGCTACGAGCAGTACTTC
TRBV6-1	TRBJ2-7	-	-	CASSENLEGLSYEQYF	TGTGCCAGCAGTGAAAACCTAGAAGGGCTCTCCTACGAGCAGTACTTC
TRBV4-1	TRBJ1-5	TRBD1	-	CASSQTGGNQPQHF	TGCGCCAGCAGCCAGACAGGGGGCAATCAGCCCCAGCATTTT
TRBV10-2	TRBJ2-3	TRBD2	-	CASTTGLASADTQYF	TGCGCCAGCACCACGGGACTAGCAAGCGCAGATACGCAGTATTTT
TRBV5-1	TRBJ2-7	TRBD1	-	CASSLVARDRGLYEQYF	TGCGCCAGCAGCTTGGTAGCTCGAGACAGGGGCCTCTACGAGCAGTACTTC
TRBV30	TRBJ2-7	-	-	CAWSVSYYEQYF	TGTGCCTGGAGTGTAAGTTACTACGAGCAGTACTTC
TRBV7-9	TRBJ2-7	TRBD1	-	CASSLVRTGNEQYF	TGTGCCAGCAGCTTAGTGCGGACAGGAAACGAGCAGTACTTC
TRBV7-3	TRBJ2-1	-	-	CASSLGHNNEQFF	TGTGCCAGCAGCTTGGGGCACAACAATGAGCAGTTCTTC
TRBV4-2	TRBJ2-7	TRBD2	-	CASRPGLADSYEQYF	TGTGCCAGCAGGCCGGGACTAGCGGACTCCTACGAGCAGTACTTC
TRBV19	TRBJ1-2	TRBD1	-	CASSRWDREGYGYTF	TGTGCCAGTAGTAGGTGGGACAGGGAGGGCTATGGCTACACCTTC
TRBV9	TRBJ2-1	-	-	CASSVKLGGSYNEQFF	TGTGCCAGCAGCGTAAAGCTAGGGGGCTCCTACAATGAGCAGTTCTTC
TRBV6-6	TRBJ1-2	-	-	CASSYSGDGYTF	TGTGCCAGCAGTTACTCCGGGGATGGCTACACCTTC
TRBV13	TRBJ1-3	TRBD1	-	CASSAGQAAGPRSGNTIYF	TGTGCCAGCAGCGCGGGACAGGCGGCGGGCCCTCGATCTGGAAACACCATATATTTT
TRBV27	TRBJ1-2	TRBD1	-	CASSGTGENYGYTF	TGTGCCAGCAGCGGGACAGGGGAAAACTATGGCTACACCTTC
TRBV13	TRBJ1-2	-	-	CASQAQGSSGYGYTF	TGTGCCAGCCAAGCCCAGGGGTCAAGCGGGTATGGCTACACCTTC
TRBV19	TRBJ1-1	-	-	CASSMEPGRFTEAFF	TGTGCCAGTAGTATGGAACCGGGACGGTTTACTGAAGCTTTCTTT
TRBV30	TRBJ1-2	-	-	CAWSIWSGYTF	TGTGCCTGGAGTATTTGGAGTGGCTACACCTTC
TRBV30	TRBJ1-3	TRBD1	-	CAWSVGQGKNTIYF	TGTGCCTGGAGTGTGGGACAGGGGAAAAACACCATATATTTT
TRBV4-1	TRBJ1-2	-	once	CASSQVGNYYGYTF	TGCGCCAGCAGCCAAGTCGGGAACTATTATGGCTACACCTTC
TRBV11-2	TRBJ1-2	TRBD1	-	CASSPYLETGGAGYGYTF	TGTGCCAGCAGCCCCTACCTCGAGACAGGGGGCGCGGGCTATGGCTACACCTTC
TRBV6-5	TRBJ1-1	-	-	CASSYGGGLLWTEAFF	TGTGCCAGCAGTTACGGGGGCGGACTATTGTGGACTGAAGCTTTCTTT
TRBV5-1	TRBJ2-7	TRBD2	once	CASSLAGTSGALSYEQYF	TGCGCCAGCAGCTTGGCCGGGACTAGCGGGGCTCTCTCCTACGAGCAGTACTTC
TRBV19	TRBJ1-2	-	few	CASLGYGYTF	TGTGCCAGTCTGGGGTATGGCTACACCTTC
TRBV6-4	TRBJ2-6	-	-	CASSDISGANVLTF	TGTGCCAGCAGTGACATCTCTGGGGCCAACGTCCTGACTTTC
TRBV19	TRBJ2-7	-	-	CASSIAPKPYRDPTYEQYF	TGTGCCAGTAGTATAGCCCCAAAACCCTACAGGGATCCAACCTACGAGCAGTACTTC
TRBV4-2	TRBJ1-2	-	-	CASTGESGNYGYTF	TGTGCCAGCACCGGAGAGTCAGGAAACTATGGCTACACCTTC
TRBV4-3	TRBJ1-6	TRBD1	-	CASSQDKGAGSPLHF	TGCGCCAGCAGCCAAGATAAGGGGGCCGGTTCACCCCTCCACTTT
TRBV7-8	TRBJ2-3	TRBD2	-	CASSLRRGGSTDTQYF	TGTGCCAGCAGCTTACGGCGGGGGGGTAGCACAGATACGCAGTATTTT
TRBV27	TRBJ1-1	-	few	CASSLSVGQGEAFF	TGTGCCAGCAGTTTATCAGTTGGGCAGGGTGAAGCTTTCTTT
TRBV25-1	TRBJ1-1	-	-	CARIHRDAIRYTEAFF	TGTGCCAGGATACACAGGGACGCAATTCGGTACACTGAAGCTTTCTTT
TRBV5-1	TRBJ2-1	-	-	CASSWGLGVYNEQFF	TGCGCCAGCAGCTGGGGCCTAGGGGTTTACAATGAGCAGTTCTTC
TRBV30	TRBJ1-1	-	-	CAWTGLNTEAFF	TGTGCCTGGACAGGGCTGAACACTGAAGCTTTCTTT
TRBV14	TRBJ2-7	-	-	CASSLHPSSEQYF	TGTGCCAGCAGCCTTCATCCGAGCAGCGAGCAGTACTTC
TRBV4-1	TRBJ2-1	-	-	CASSQVGSGEQFF	TGCGCCAGCAGCCAAGTAGGGTCCGGGGAGCAGTTCTTC
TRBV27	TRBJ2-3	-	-	CASRNLDGGDTDTQYF	TGTGCCAGCAGGAATCTCGACGGTGGGGACACAGATACGCAGTATTTT
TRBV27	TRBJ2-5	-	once	CASSLRDFRETQYF	TGTGCCAGCAGTCTCCGGGACTTTCGAGAGACCCAGTACTTC
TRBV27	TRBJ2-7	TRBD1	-	CASSLSGQGASYEQYF	TGTGCCAGCAGTTTATCGGGGCAGGGGGCATCCTACGAGCAGTACTTC
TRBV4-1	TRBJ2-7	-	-	CASSLAAGLYEQYF	TGCGCCAGCAGCCTGGCGGCGGGCCTCTACGAGCAGTACTTC
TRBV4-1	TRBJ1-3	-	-	CASSQEPSSGNTIYF	TGCGCCAGCAGCCAAGAACCGAGCTCTGGAAACACCATATATTTT
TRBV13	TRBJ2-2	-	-	CASSPPGSGELFF	TGTGCCAGCAGCCCCCCGGGTTCCGGGGAGCTGTTTTTT
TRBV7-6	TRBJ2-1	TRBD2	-	CASSLAASGPGSSYNEQFF	TGTGCCAGCAGCTTAGCCGCTAGCGGGCCAGGAAGCTCCTACAATGAGCAGTTCTTC
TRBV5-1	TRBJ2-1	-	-	CASAGAEQFF	TGCGCCAGCGCCGGCGCTGAGCAGTTCTTC
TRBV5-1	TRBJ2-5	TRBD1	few	CASSLNGPGGETQYF	TGCGCCAGCAGCCTAAATGGGCCAGGGGGAGAGACCCAGTACTTC
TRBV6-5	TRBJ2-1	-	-	CASSWGLDYNEQFF	TGTGCCAGCAGTTGGGGACTGGATTACAATGAGCAGTTCTTC